This section outlines one T cell receptor beta chain sequence together with its context. Antigen unknown. The data belong to a study of shared clonotypes between healthy human individuals. Looking at the study overall: Each donor's CD8 memory used one plate, CD8 naive two, each CD4 subset three. Study-wide findings and caveats: Owing to a small donor count, the genetic and exposure-history diversity represented was limited.

V lost 3 bases and J lost 6, with 15 bases in between. This CDR3 spans 15 amino acids. Per germline, CDR1 MNHNS and CDR2 SASEGT. TCRdb's table, derived via immunoSEQ multiplex PCR, lists solely in-frame clones and lacks some. The data hold 600,000 to 750,000 clones, with about two thirds observed a single time. The source material was memory CD4+ T cells sorted from blood. Documented subset: CD45RA-negative fraction. This chain links TRBV6-1 with TRBJ2-1; a possible D gene is TRBD1 (6 bases). The TCR comes from a woman between 25 and 40 years old in good health. CDR3 sequence reads: CASSDPGVIVNEQFF. The CDR3 nucleotides read TGTGCCAGCAGTGACCCAGGGGTAATCGTCAATGAGCAGTTCTTC.